This T cell receptor beta chain was sequenced in a study of lymphopenia after photon versus proton radiotherapy. Overall study findings and caveats: Authors raise, but do not show, better survival with proton therapy. In patients who died, overall survival fell as post-nadir TCR diversity dropped more.

Sequencing used immunoSEQ multiplex PCR; TCRdb keeps in-frame clones, though not all of them. This table has some 70,000 clones, approximately 87% appearing once. A remark on this clone: Its specificity is unknown. At one end the junction does not follow the germline gene, possibly because of a read error.

CDR1 and CDR2 (germline): SQVTM, ANQGSEA. This CDR3 spans 15 amino acids. The clonotype originates from a man older than 75 with esophageal cancer. This chain links TRBV29-1 with TRBJ2-1; 9 positions agree with TRBD2. This specimen consisted of peripheral blood, obtained from a patient treated with proton-based radiotherapy. CDR3 sequence reads: CSVEGLAGRYNEQFF. Written as DNA, the CDR3 is TGCAGCGTGGAAGGGCTAGCGGGGAGATACAATGAGCAGTTCTTC.